This T cell receptor (beta chain) was identified during a study of early T cells in non-severe SARS-CoV-2 infection. Study overall: Bulk RNA from unsorted whole blood was sequenced; chains were unpaired.

V trimming: 6 bases; J trimming: 5 bases; junction bases outside the gene matches: 9. This CDR3 has 17 residues. Unique molecular identifiers were affixed to single, distinct cDNA molecules. From the 5' RACE reads, TCRdb called clonotypes with MiXCR, one entry per CDR3 protein. The sample carries about 72,000 distinct CDR3 sequences, roughly 10% recorded once. The sample taken for sequencing was whole blood. The J gene is TRBJ1-6, the V gene TRBV12-3 or TRBV12-4; 11 nucleotides agree with TRBD1. The receptor comes from an adult who was a healthcare worker with PCR-confirmed SARS-CoV-2 infection or an uninfected control (not recorded which). The DNA of the CDR3 is TGTGCCAGCAGAAGGGGACAGGGGGTATTGAATAATTCACCCCTCCACTTT. Translating gives CASRRGQGVLNNSPLHF.